The sequence of this TCR beta chain was determined in a study of blood T cell repertoires in COVID-19. The CDR3 totals 13 residues. V lost 7 bases and J lost 8, with 17 bases in between. Participants were aged about 18 to 95 years, lived in about 26 US areas, and enrolled virtually. Categorization into cohorts depended on clinical history that participants reported. Per the original data handling: For nucleated cells, counts were estimated from reference gene primer amplification. TCRdb keeps only in-frame clones here, not all; method: immunoSEQ multiplex PCR. The V and J calls and clone size come from that table; D and trimming were worked out from the DNA. The sample records 430,000 or so clones, over 75% being singletons.

Sample: PBMCs or T cells enriched from blood (not recorded which). The chain has TRBV12-3 or TRBV12-4 and TRBJ1-2, with no clear D. The receptor comes from a woman aged 40 to 55 who had recovered from COVID-19. In nucleotides, the CDR3 is TGTGCCAGCACCCCTAGCCTGAATTGGGGCTACACCTTC. This translates into CASTPSLNWGYTF.